Following are 20 T cell receptor beta chains from one sample sequenced in a study of molecular identifiers for immune sequencing clone quantification. Each CDR3 protein gets one entry after TCRdb re-called the PCR reads with MiXCR. The data contain some 100,000 distinct CDR3 sequences, over 15% of them singletons. The sample taken for sequencing was naive CD8+ T cells from blood, with Jurkat cell RNA spiked in. Subset specified: FACS-sorted CD8+CD4-CCR7+CD45RA+ naive T cells. These receptors were collected from a human donor in good health. Some libraries in this study had Jurkat cell RNA spiked in.

This clonotype was counted ten times or more. The J gene is TRBJ1-1, the V gene TRBV29-1; no clear D gene. This CDR3 has 13 amino acids. Trimming removed 1 base from V and 6 bases from J, with 12 bases in between. In germline, CDR1 is SQVTM, CDR2 ANQGSEA. In DNA, the CDR3 is TGCAGCGTTGAAGTGGAGGGTTGGGCTGAAGCTTTCTTT. The encoded protein is CSVEVEGWAEAFF.

The chain employs TRBV28 and TRBJ2-3; no clear D. This CDR3 contains 14 residues. CDR1 is MDHEN and CDR2 is SYDVKM in the germline V gene. Trimming pared 2 bases from V and 2 bases from J, leaving 8 bases between. CDR3 bases: TGTGCCAGCAGTTTACGCCAAACCACAGATACGCAGTATTTT. Translation: CASSLRQTTDTQYF.

Ten or more counts support this clonotype. The CDR3, as DNA: TGTGCCTGGAGTGTCCCCGATAGCCCGTACTTC. Translation: CAWSVPDSPYF. This sequence joins TRBV30 and TRBJ2-5; D ambiguous. Germline CDR1 reads GTSNPN; CDR2 reads SVGIG (reference sequence). The CDR3 is 11 residues long. Trimming stripped 0 bases from V and 13 bases from J, with 12 bases between. The variable domain in full, completed from reference TRBV30 and TRBJ2-5, reads SQTIHQWPATLVQPVGSPLSLECTVEGTSNPNLYWYRQAAGRGLQLLFYSVGIGQISSEVPQNLSASRPQDRQFILSSKKLLLSDSGFYLCAWSVPDSPYFGPGTRLLVL.

Worth noting for this clonotype: This clone may be a read error of a much larger clone one base away. The chain couples TRBV27 to TRBJ1-1; D may be TRBD1 (5 bases). Germline-derived CDR1 and CDR2 are MNHEY and SMNVEV (reference sequence). The CDR3 sequence is 17 residues long. CDR3 nucleotide sequence: TGTGCCAGCAGTTTATCGTGGCTAGGGGCAGGGACTACTGAAGCTCTCTTT. Protein product: CASSLSWLGAGTTEALF.

This clonotype has a handful of counts. A read error is possible here, since a much larger clone lies one base away. The chain recombines TRBV30 with TRBJ2-5; TRBD2 matches at 12 bases. Germline V gene sequence: CDR1 GTSNPN, CDR2 SVGIG (reference sequence). The CDR3 covers 15 residues. Trimming at V came to 8 bases and at J to 5 bases, leaving 12 bases not matched to a gene. CDR3 coding DNA: TGTGCCAGCCACACTAGCGGGGGGAGGTGGGAGACCCAGTACTTC. Its protein product is CASHTSGGRWETQYF.

This clonotype was recorded many times. This sequence joins TRBV7-9 and TRBJ2-3, with TRBD2 matching 8 bases. The CDR3 is 18 amino acids. V lost 4 bases and J lost 0; bases outside the gene matches: 12. From germline, CDR1 is SEHNR and CDR2 FQNEAQ (reference sequence). The CDR3 nucleotides read TGTGCCAGCAGCTCCGCCGCGGGAGGTTTTTCAAGCACAGATACGCAGTATTTT. It yields the protein CASSSAAGGFSSTDTQYF.

This clonotype was seen repeatedly, ten times or more. The chain carries TRBV4-3 and TRBJ1-4; weak D call: TRBD1 (6 bases). Trimming removed 0 bases from V and 8 bases from J, with 13 bases in between. Germline V CDR1 and CDR2: LGHNA, YSLEER. CDR3 length: 15 amino acids. CDR3 nucleotides: TGCGCCAGCAGCCAAGATACAGGGAGCGACGAAAAACTGTTTTTT. Translating gives CASSQDTGSDEKLFF.

This clonotype occurred many times. This rearrangement joins TRBV7-9 to TRBJ2-7; D may correspond to TRBD1 or TRBD2 (6 bases each). CDR1 is SEHNR and CDR2 is FQNEAQ in the germline V gene (reference sequence). Trimming pared 5 bases from V and 3 bases from J, leaving 14 bases between. The CDR3 covers 14 residues. CDR3 nucleotide sequence: TGTGCCAGCAGCCCGGGGGCCATACTCTACGAGCAGTACTTC. Protein: CASSPGAILYEQYF.

This clonotype was picked up a small number of times. A read error is possible here, since a much larger clone lies one base away. The rearrangement joins TRBV7-3 to TRBJ2-7; D may be TRBD2 (5 bases). CDR1 and CDR2 (germline): SGHTA, FQGTGA. The CDR3 is 15 amino acids. The CDR3: CAGSLNPAANYEQYF. The CDR3, as DNA: TGTGCCGGCAGCTTAAATCCAGCGGCTAATTACGAGCAGTACTTC.

This clonotype was found many times. The gene calls are TRBV21-1 and TRBJ2-5. TRBV21-1 is assigned pseudogene status. CDR3 length: 14 residues. The CDR3, as DNA: TGTGCCAGCAGCAAAAGCACAGAGCAAGAGACCCAGTACTTC. This gives the protein CASSKSTEQETQYF.

In this sample, this clonotype turned up many times. The rearrangement links TRBV3-1 to TRBJ2-5; D unresolved. CDR3 length equals 12 residues. The V and J ends lost 1 base and 2 bases respectively, with 2 bases between them. In germline, CDR1 is LGHDT, CDR2 YNNKEL (reference sequence). Here the CDR3 DNA reads TGTGCCAGCAGCCAAGTTCAAGAGACCCAGTACTTC. Protein sequence: CASSQVQETQYF.

This clonotype was picked up many times. The chain carries TRBV19 and TRBJ1-4, with D hard to call. Germline loops: CDR1 LNHDA, CDR2 SQIVND (reference sequence). The CDR3 is 12 amino acids. Trimming stripped 6 bases from V and 14 bases from J, with 16 bases between. CDR3: CASSTGPAVLFF. In nucleotides, the CDR3 is TGTGCCAGTAGCACGGGCCCAGCGGTGCTGTTTTTT.

This clonotype has at least ten counts. The J gene is TRBJ2-3, the V gene TRBV20-1; D is undetermined. The V gene lost 6 bases and the J gene lost 3 bases, with 13 bases spanning the gap. Germline assignment: CDR1 DFQATT and CDR2 SNEGSKA (reference sequence). The CDR3 consists of 13 residues. The CDR3 reads CSAERSLTDTQYF. Here the CDR3 DNA reads TGCAGTGCCGAGAGATCCTTGACAGATACGCAGTATTTT.

This clonotype was observed many times. The chain recombines TRBV5-6 with TRBJ2-2; TRBD1 aligns across 11 bases. V was pared by 4 bases and J by 1 base, with 3 bases of the junction left unmatched. CDR3 length: 16 amino acids. Germline-derived CDR1 and CDR2 are SGHDT and YYEEEE. This chain's CDR3 is CASSEGTGGNTGELFF. Here the CDR3 DNA reads TGTGCCAGCAGCGAGGGGACAGGGGGGAACACCGGGGAGCTGTTTTTT.

This clonotype was recorded at least ten times. V gene TRBV4-2 combines with J gene TRBJ1-1; D might be TRBD1 (5 bases). The germline V gene has CDR1 LGHNA and CDR2 YNFKEQ. The length of the CDR3 is 14 residues. The V gene lost 1 base and the J gene lost 3 bases, with 9 bases spanning the gap. The CDR3 DNA sequence: TGTGCCAGCAGCCAAGTGGGGGATGACACTGAAGCTTTCTTT. Protein sequence: CASSQVGDDTEAFF.

On this clonotype: This clone may be a read error of a much larger clone one base away. The chain employs TRBV4-1 and TRBJ2-7; unclear D gene. Per germline, CDR1 MGHRA and CDR2 YSYEKL. CDR3 length: 13 residues. CDR3 in amino acids: CASSQDPNYGQYF. CDR3 DNA: TGCGCCAGCAGCCAAGACCCCAACTACGGGCAGTACTTC.

This clonotype was recorded many times. The chain employs TRBV11-2 and TRBJ1-1; 8 bases map to TRBD1. With V trimmed by 0 bases and J by 5 bases, 8 bases remained unmatched. Per germline, CDR1 SGHAT and CDR2 FQNNGV. The CDR3 is 16 amino acids. The CDR3 here is CASSLDRGQGFTEAFF. Written as DNA, the CDR3 is TGTGCCAGCAGCTTAGATCGAGGACAGGGCTTTACTGAAGCTTTCTTT.

The sample holds many counts of this clonotype. The chain is built from TRBV28 and TRBJ2-3; 10 bases map to TRBD2. Per germline, CDR1 MDHEN and CDR2 SYDVKM. This CDR3 region has 16 residues. V trimming: 8 bases; J trimming: 4 bases; junction bases outside the gene matches: 12. CDR3 in DNA: TGTGCCAGCGGCAGGACTAGCGGATGGAGCGCAGATACGCAGTATTTT. It translates to CASGRTSGWSADTQYF.

In its sample, this clonotype was seen many times. The chain couples TRBV12-3 or TRBV12-4 to TRBJ2-2; possibly TRBD2 for D (6 bases). Trimming shortened V by 6 bases and J by 4 bases, and 12 bases separated the two germline ends. The CDR3 is 14 residues long. In DNA form, the CDR3 reads TGTGCCAGCAGGCACCAGGGAGGCACCGGGGAGCTGTTTTTT. It specifies CASRHQGGTGELFF.

This clonotype has at least ten counts. V and J are TRBV9 and TRBJ2-2; tentative D call: TRBD2 (6 bases). Germline V gene lookup returns CDR1 SGDLS and CDR2 YYNGEE. This CDR3 has 16 residues. Trimming removed 2 bases at V and 1 base at J, with 12 bases between. CDR3 in amino acids: CASSVKLAENTGELFF. CDR3 sequence (DNA): TGTGCCAGCAGCGTTAAACTAGCAGAGAACACCGGGGAGCTGTTTTTT.